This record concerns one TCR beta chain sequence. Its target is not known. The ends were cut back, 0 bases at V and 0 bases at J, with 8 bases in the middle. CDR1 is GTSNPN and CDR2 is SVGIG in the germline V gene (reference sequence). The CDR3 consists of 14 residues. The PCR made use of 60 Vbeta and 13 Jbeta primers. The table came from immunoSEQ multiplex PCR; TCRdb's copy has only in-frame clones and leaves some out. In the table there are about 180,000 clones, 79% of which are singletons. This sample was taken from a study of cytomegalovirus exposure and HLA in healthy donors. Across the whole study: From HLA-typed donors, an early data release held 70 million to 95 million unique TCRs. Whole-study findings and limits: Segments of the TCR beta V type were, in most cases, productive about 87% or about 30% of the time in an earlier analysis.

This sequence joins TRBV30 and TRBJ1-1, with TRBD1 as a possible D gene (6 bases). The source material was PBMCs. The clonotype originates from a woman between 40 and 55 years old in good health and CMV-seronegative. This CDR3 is CAWSVGQLNTEAFF. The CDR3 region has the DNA TGTGCCTGGAGTGTAGGACAGTTGAACACTGAAGCTTTCTTT.